These 9 T cell receptor beta chains were sequenced from one sample in a study of CD8 T cells in ankylosing spondylitis. TCRdb independently ran MiXCR on the 5' RACE reads; one entry per CDR3 protein. The table lists around 490,000 distinct CDR3 sequences, about 5.2% of them singletons. The antigens these receptors bind are not known. Study-level findings and limits: In ankylosing spondylitis blood, a motif of eight highly homologous TCR beta variants appeared characteristic.

Sequencing used blood, either unsorted or a sorted T cell fraction (not recorded which). All receptors come from a male donor with ankylosing spondylitis.

This clonotype occurred a few times. The chain carries TRBV7-3 and TRBJ1-1; D is perhaps TRBD1 (5 bases). CDR1 is SGHTA and CDR2 is FQGTGA in the germline V gene. The V end was cut by 5 bases, the J end by 3 bases, with 19 bases between. CDR3 size: 16 residues. CDR3 DNA sequence: TGTGCCAGCAGCCTACTGACAGCAACTTATGACACTGAAGCTTTCTTT. Translation gives CASSLLTATYDTEAFF.

V usage is TRBV12-3 or TRBV12-4 and J usage is TRBJ1-5; D not resolved. This CDR3 has 13 residues. Trimming shortened V by 7 bases and J by 10 bases, and 17 bases separated the two germline ends. The chain's CDR3 is CASTSGFTGPQHF. CDR3 DNA: TGTGCCAGCACCTCGGGCTTCACTGGCCCCCAGCATTTT.

As concerns this clonotype: Here the CDR3 omits its conserved ending phenylalanine or tryptophan, so a read error is the likely source. The chain uses TRBV7-9 and TRBJ2-3; D uncertain. The CDR3 extends over 13 amino acids. V lost 5 bases and J lost 0, with 6 bases in between. Germline values: CDR1 SEHNR, CDR2 FQNEAQ (reference sequence). DNA of the CDR3: TGTGCCAGCAGCCTGAGTAGCACAGATACGCAGTATATT. This codes for CASSLSSTDTQYI.

This clonotype was recorded at least ten times. V and J are TRBV12-3 or TRBV12-4 and TRBJ1-1; D is unclear. V lost 7 bases and J lost 11, with 20 bases in between. This CDR3 is built from 13 residues. CDR3 in DNA: TGTGCCAGCAAGTGGCAGCCAACGGGATCGGCTTTCTTT. Its protein product is CASKWQPTGSAFF.

The genes are TRBV20-1 and TRBJ2-1; D ambiguous. Per germline, CDR1 DFQATT and CDR2 SNEGSKA (reference sequence). This CDR3 has 13 amino acids. The V end lost 2 bases, the J end lost 6 bases, and 11 bases lay between the germline ends. CDR3 sequence: CSARPAMANEQFF. CDR3 nucleotides: TGCAGTGCTAGACCCGCGATGGCCAATGAGCAGTTCTTC.

This clonotype was found many times. This chain joins TRBV10-3 and TRBJ1-5; a weak D match, TRBD1 (5 bases). The V gene lost 4 bases and the J gene lost 5 bases, with 9 bases spanning the gap. Germline lookup yields CDR1 ENHRY and CDR2 SYGVKD. This CDR3 spans 13 amino acids. Written as DNA, the CDR3 is TGTGCCATCAGTGGCAGGGATGATCAGCCCCAGCATTTT. It encodes CAISGRDDQPQHF.

This clonotype showed up many times. J is TRBJ2-7 and V is TRBV29-1; D is possibly TRBD2 (5 bases). Trimming took 7 bases from V and 5 from J, leaving 15 bases between them. CDR3 length: 12 residues. The germline V gene encodes CDR1 SQVTM and CDR2 ANQGSEA. The CDR3 DNA sequence: TGCAGCGCCCGGACTGGCCGAGACGAGCAGTACTTC. Protein product: CSARTGRDEQYF.

This clonotype has at least ten counts. This chain links TRBV6-2 or TRBV6-3 with TRBJ2-1; TRBD2 aligns across 9 bases. CDR1 MNHEY and CDR2 SVGEGT come from the germline V gene. V dropped 11 bases and J dropped 8; count of bases not matched to a gene: 7. CDR3 length: 12 residues. The CDR3 DNA sequence: TGTGCCTCCTCTAGCGGGATCGATGAGCAGTTCTTC. Its translation: CASSSGIDEQFF.

In this sample, this clonotype turned up many times. The chain uses TRBV7-8 and TRBJ1-5; D is perhaps TRBD1 (6 bases). The CDR3 has 16 residues. Germline CDR1 is SGHVS and CDR2 is FQNEAQ. Trimming stripped 5 bases from V and 0 bases from J, with 14 bases between. The CDR3 spells CASSLTTGLSNQPQHF. The CDR3 DNA reads as TGTGCCAGCAGCCTTACAACAGGGCTTAGCAATCAGCCCCAGCATTTT. Variable domain in full (rest from reference TRBV7-8 and TRBJ1-5): GAGVSQSPRYKVAKRGQDVALRCDPISGHVSLFWYQQALGQGPEFLTYFQNEAQLDKSGLPSDRFFAERPEGSVSTLKIQRTQQEDSAVYLCASSLTTGLSNQPQHFGDGTRLSIL.